The 23 T cell receptor beta chains given below trace back to one sample, sequenced in a study of T cell responses to AZD1222 COVID-19 vaccine. Here immunoSEQ multiplex PCR was the method, and the copy in TCRdb shows in-frame clones only, minus some. Of about 120,000 clones listed, around nine tenths are singletons. This sample comprised peripheral blood, obtained on day 0 of AZD1222 vaccination. Receptors originate from an adult in good health.

This chain connects TRBV7-2 to TRBJ2-1; D gene ambiguous. The CDR3 length is 13 residues. Germline CDR1 and CDR2: SGHTA and FQGNSA. V shed 6 bases and J shed 0 bases, with 6 bases lying between them. Written as DNA, the CDR3 is TGTGCCAGCAGTGGTAACTCCTACAATGAGCAGTTCTTC. It specifies CASSGNSYNEQFF.

The chain recombines TRBV11-2 with TRBJ1-1; D gene ambiguous. This CDR3 has 14 amino acids. V lost 1 base and J 0 bases, leaving 6 bases between the germline ends. Germline loops: CDR1 SGHAT, CDR2 FQNNGV. Written as DNA, the CDR3 is TGTGCCAGCAGCTTAGGATACATGAACACTGAAGCTTTCTTT. Amino acids: CASSLGYMNTEAFF.

The chain uses TRBV29-1 and TRBJ1-2; D is ambiguous. The CDR3 spans 12 residues. Germline V gives CDR1 SQVTM, CDR2 ANQGSEA. Trimming left V 7 bases short and J 2 bases short, with 11 bases between. DNA of the CDR3: TGCAGCGACCGGACGGTAAACTATGGCTACACCTTC. It is translated as CSDRTVNYGYTF.

The gene calls are TRBV27 and TRBJ1-1; 9 nucleotides agree with TRBD1. With 5 bases clipped from V and 1 base from J, the junction kept 8 bases outside the gene matches. The germline V gene encodes CDR1 MNHEY and CDR2 SMNVEV (reference sequence). The CDR3 runs 16 residues. CDR3 amino acids: CASSPGTGQENTEAFF. DNA of the CDR3: TGTGCCAGCAGTCCAGGGACAGGGCAGGAGAACACTGAAGCTTTCTTT.

This rearrangement joins TRBV7-2 to TRBJ2-7; D is possibly TRBD1 or TRBD2 (5 bases each). The V gene lost 6 bases and the J gene lost 3 bases, with 18 bases spanning the gap. This CDR3 spans 15 amino acids. The germline V gene encodes CDR1 SGHTA and CDR2 FQGNSA. The CDR3 is CASSLTGTVGYEQYF. The CDR3 DNA is TGTGCCAGCAGTCTTACCGGGACGGTGGGCTACGAGCAGTACTTC.

The chain couples TRBV6-2 or TRBV6-3 to TRBJ2-7; 8 bases map to TRBD1. Germline V CDR1 and CDR2: MNHEY, SVGEGT. Trimming removed 0 bases from V and 2 bases from J; junction bases left unmatched: 6. The CDR3 totals 16 residues. Here the CDR3 DNA reads TGTGCCAGCAGTTACTCCAGGACAGGGAACACCTACGAGCAGTACTTC. It yields the protein CASSYSRTGNTYEQYF.

The chain links TRBV6-1 to TRBJ2-2; D gene unclear. This CDR3 comprises 14 residues. Germline V lookup: CDR1 MNHNS, CDR2 SASEGT. V lost 2 bases and J lost 8, with 12 bases in between. Written as DNA, the CDR3 is TGTGCCAGCAGTGAAAGGGTGAGAGAAGGGGAGCTGTTTTTT. It is translated as CASSERVREGELFF.

This clone was found once. The V call is TRBV5-4, the J call TRBJ2-3; 7 bases are a match to TRBD2. The V and J ends lost 3 bases and 0 bases, in that order; junction bases with no gene match: 4. This CDR3 comprises 15 residues. Germline CDR1 reads SGHNT; CDR2 reads YYREEE (reference sequence). CDR3 region: CASSSGGGSTDTQYF. The CDR3 coding sequence is TGTGCCAGCAGCTCTGGGGGAGGGAGCACAGATACGCAGTATTTT.

The rearrangement uses TRBV7-2 and TRBJ1-5, with D possibly TRBD1 on 5 matching bases. The CDR3 spans 15 residues. Germline V lookup: CDR1 SGHTA, CDR2 FQGNSA. V lost 5 bases to trimming and J lost 4 bases, with 15 bases between them. This CDR3 reads CASSVLGPSNQPQHF. The CDR3 nucleotides are TGTGCCAGCAGCGTACTGGGACCTTCAAATCAGCCCCAGCATTTT. Supplemented by reference TRBV7-2 and TRBJ1-5, the full variable domain reads GAGVSQSPSNKVTEKGKDVELRCDPISGHTALYWYRQSLGQGLEFLIYFQGNSAPDKSGLPSDRFSAERTGGSVSTLTIQRTQQEDSAVYLCASSVLGPSNQPQHFGDGTRLSIL.

This chain connects TRBV5-5 to TRBJ1-5, with D perhaps matching TRBD1 (5 bases). CDR1 is SGHKS, CDR2 YYEKEE, per germline (reference sequence). This CDR3 has 13 amino acids. Trimming pared 0 bases from V and 7 bases from J, leaving 8 bases between. The CDR3, as DNA: TGTGCCAGCAGCTTGGAGTGGGGGCAGCCCCAGCATTTT. This codes for CASSLEWGQPQHF.

The chain links TRBV7-8 to TRBJ1-1; D ambiguous. Germline CDR1 and CDR2: SGHVS and FQNEAQ. The CDR3 extends over 14 amino acids. V was shortened by 4 bases and J by 1 base, with 10 bases between the two germline ends. Here the CDR3 DNA reads TGTGCCAGCAGCTCCCTAGCTGGGAACACTGAAGCTTTCTTT. This gives the protein CASSSLAGNTEAFF. Variable domain in full (rest from reference TRBV7-8 and TRBJ1-1): GAGVSQSPRYKVAKRGQDVALRCDPISGHVSLFWYQQALGQGPEFLTYFQNEAQLDKSGLPSDRFFAERPEGSVSTLKIQRTQQEDSAVYLCASSSLAGNTEAFFGQGTRLTVV.

The gene calls are TRBV3-1 (or the pseudogene TRBV3-2) and TRBJ1-6, with D hard to call. The CDR3 contains 14 residues. Trimming left V 7 bases short and J 4 bases short, with 11 bases between. Per the germline V gene, CDR1 is LGHDT and CDR2 is YNNKEL (reference sequence). CDR3 amino acids: CASKGSGYNSPLHF. In nucleotides, the CDR3 is TGTGCCAGCAAGGGAAGTGGGTATAATTCACCCCTCCACTTT.

The V gene is TRBV5-1, the J gene TRBJ1-1; D perhaps matches TRBD1 (6 bases). This CDR3 region has 14 residues. Germline assignment: CDR1 SGHRS and CDR2 YFSETQ. Trimming took off 0 bases at V and 6 bases at J, with 12 bases between the two ends. The CDR3 nucleotides read TGCGCCAGCAGCTTGGGCACAGGGCTATCTGAAGCTTTCTTT. Residues: CASSLGTGLSEAFF.

This chain joins TRBV15 and TRBJ2-3, with TRBD2 matching over 7 bases. This CDR3 has 14 residues. Looked up from germline, CDR1 is LNHNV and CDR2 is YYDKDF (reference sequence). J lost 4 bases, V lost 5 bases, and 6 bases had no gene match. The CDR3 sequence: CATSDRGVADTQYF. As DNA, the CDR3 is TGTGCCACCAGCGACCGGGGGGTCGCAGATACGCAGTATTTT.

The chain has TRBV24-1 and TRBJ2-1; 9 bases agree with TRBD2. The germline V gene encodes CDR1 KGHDR and CDR2 SFDVKD. The ends lost 0 bases at V and 8 bases at J; junction bases unmatched: 13. CDR3 length equals 18 residues. In nucleotides, the CDR3 is TGTGCCACCAGTGATTTGACCACCTCGGCGGGAGGGCAGGATGAGCAGTTCTTC. Protein: CATSDLTTSAGGQDEQFF.

This chain uses TRBV29-1 with TRBJ1-2, with unresolved D. The CDR3 covers 12 residues. Trimming stripped 4 bases from V and 8 bases from J, with 14 bases between. Germline V gene lookup returns CDR1 SQVTM and CDR2 ANQGSEA. The CDR3 coding sequence is TGCAGCGTTGTTGACCCCGAAGGGGGCTACACCTTC. It encodes CSVVDPEGGYTF.

This sequence joins TRBV4-1 and TRBJ2-7, with 11 positions matching TRBD2. Germline CDR1 MGHRA, CDR2 YSYEKL. The ends lost 0 bases at V and 3 bases at J; junction bases unmatched: 4. The CDR3 runs to 16 residues. The CDR3 DNA is TGCGCCAGCAGCCAAGAAGGACTAGCGGGTTTCTACGAGCAGTACTTC. Encoded protein: CASSQEGLAGFYEQYF.

The rearrangement joins TRBV11-3 to TRBJ1-4, with a weak D call TRBD1 (6 bases). CDR1 and CDR2 (germline): SGHNT, YENEEA. The CDR3 covers 14 residues. With 5 bases removed from V and 4 bases from J, the gap between germline ends came to 11 bases. CDR3 residues: CASSLGQYNEKLFF. The DNA of the CDR3 is TGTGCCAGCAGCCTCGGACAGTATAATGAAAAACTGTTTTTT.

This chain uses TRBV30 with TRBJ2-2, with TRBD2 as a possible D gene (5 bases). V dropped 5 bases and J dropped 5 bases, with 15 bases sitting between them. Germline CDR1 is GTSNPN and CDR2 is SVGIG (reference sequence). This CDR3 contains 14 residues. The CDR3 DNA sequence: TGTGCCTGGGACCTGGGGAGTGGGACCGGGGAGCTGTTTTTT. Protein sequence: CAWDLGSGTGELFF. Supplemented by reference TRBV30 and TRBJ2-2, the full variable domain reads SQTIHQWPATLVQPVGSPLSLECTVEGTSNPNLYWYRQAAGRGLQLLFYSVGIGQISSEVPQNLSASRPQDRQFILSSKKLLLSDSGFYLCAWDLGSGTGELFFGEGSRLTVL.

The chain employs TRBV5-6 and TRBJ1-1, with 11 bases matching TRBD1. J was trimmed by 6 bases and V by 7 bases; bases with no gene match: 20. Germline-derived CDR1 and CDR2 are SGHDT and YYEEEE. The CDR3 sequence is 18 residues long. Here the CDR3 DNA reads TGTGCCAGCTCGAGGGACAGGGGGTTAAGGAGCCTGTACGCTGAAGCTTTCTTT. Protein: CASSRDRGLRSLYAEAFF.

The chain carries TRBV29-1 and TRBJ1-4, with D unclear. V was pared by 7 bases and J by 5 bases, with 11 bases between. In germline, CDR1 is SQVTM, CDR2 ANQGSEA. The length of the CDR3 is 12 residues. CDR3 loop: CSASSPNEKLFF. In nucleotides, the CDR3 is TGCAGCGCTTCAAGTCCCAATGAAAAACTGTTTTTT.

The DNA for the CDR3 is TGTGCCAGCAGCCCAGGGACAGGGAGTGAAAAACTGTTTTTT. Amino acids: CASSPGTGSEKLFF. The chain is built from TRBV4-2 and TRBJ1-4; TRBD1 agrees at 9 bases. The CDR3 has 14 residues. Germline V gene lookup returns CDR1 LGHNA and CDR2 YNFKEQ. Losses at the gene ends were 4 bases for V and 7 bases for J; bases not matched to a gene: 4.

The rearrangement links TRBV7-8 to TRBJ2-3; 9 positions match TRBD1. CDR1 and CDR2 from the germline V gene are SGHVS and FQNEAQ. The J segment lost 0 bases and the V segment lost 5 bases, leaving 9 bases of the junction unmatched. CDR3 length equals 17 residues. CDR3 coding DNA: TGTGCCAGCAGCATACCGGGACAGGGCCTTAGCACAGATACGCAGTATTTT. Translation gives CASSIPGQGLSTDTQYF. The full variable domain, its missing parts supplied by reference TRBV7-8 and TRBJ2-3, is GAGVSQSPRYKVAKRGQDVALRCDPISGHVSLFWYQQALGQGPEFLTYFQNEAQLDKSGLPSDRFFAERPEGSVSTLKIQRTQQEDSAVYLCASSIPGQGLSTDTQYFGPGTRLTVL.